The rows below give T cell receptor beta chains drawn from one sample of a study of cytomegalovirus exposure and HLA in healthy donors. Some clones are missing from TCRdb's copy, which holds only in-frame ones; the method was immunoSEQ multiplex PCR. The table lists some 75,000 clones, with 0.8% to 1% in the top ten. The material sequenced was PBMCs. The receptors originated from a boy aged 5 to 17 in good health and CMV-seronegative. The CDR3 runs from the conserved cysteine through the conserved F or W. A D gene is named only where the DNA matches it firmly.

D gene	V gene	J gene	CDR3 DNA	CDR3 protein
-	TRBV4-3	TRBJ2-2	TGCGCCAGCAGCCAAGATCTAGGAGCGAACACCGGGGAGCTGTTTTTT	CASSQDLGANTGELFF
TRBD2	TRBV7-3	TRBJ2-1	TGTGCCAGCAGCTCGGTCGGGGGGGAATACAATGAGCAGTTCTTC	CASSSVGGEYNEQFF
-	TRBV4-2	TRBJ2-3	TGTGCCAGCAGCCCAACCCCAGGTAGCACAGATACGCAGTATTTT	CASSPTPGSTDTQYF
-	TRBV4-1	TRBJ1-4	TGCGCCAGCAGTCTTGGAGGACAGCTACTAAATGAAAAACTGTTTTTT	CASSLGGQLLNEKLFF
TRBD1	TRBV7-4	TRBJ1-2	TGTGCCAGCAGCCGCGATCCCGACAGGGGCGGTGGCTACACCTTC	CASSRDPDRGGGYTF
-	TRBV6-4	TRBJ1-1	TGTGCCAGCAGTGACTCGTGGGGCGCAGCTTTCTTT	CASSDSWGAAFF
TRBD2	TRBV4-3	TRBJ2-1	TGCGCCAGCAGCCAAGATCTTAGGGGACTAGCGGGAGGAGATGAGCAGTTCTTC	CASSQDLRGLAGGDEQFF
TRBD1	TRBV30	TRBJ1-3	TGTGCCTCCGCGACAGGGAGCTCTGGAAACACCATATATTTT	CASATGSSGNTIYF
-	TRBV6-6	TRBJ1-2	TGTGCTTCAGGGCAAGGAGACTATGGCTACACCTTC	CASGQGDYGYTF
-	TRBV5-1	TRBJ1-1	TGCGCCAGCAGCTTGACAGTGAACACTGAAGCTTTCTTT	CASSLTVNTEAFF
TRBD1	TRBV10-2	TRBJ2-7	TGCGCCAGCAGAGGACAGGGATCAGAGCAGTACTTC	CASRGQGSEQYF
TRBD1	TRBV30	TRBJ2-5	TGTGCCTGGAGGCCTTCTTACAGGGGGCTCGGGGAGACCCAGTACTTC	CAWRPSYRGLGETQYF
TRBD2	TRBV7-9	TRBJ2-3	TGTGCCAGCAGCTTAAGGGACTACATCACAGATACGCAGTATTTT	CASSLRDYITDTQYF
TRBD1	TRBV5-1	TRBJ2-2	TGCGCCAGCAGCTTGGGACAGGGGGACACCGGGGAGCTGTTTTTT	CASSLGQGDTGELFF
-	TRBV21-1	TRBJ2-7	TGTGCCAGCAGCAAAGTCGGGGGAACCCTTGGATACGAGCAGTACTTC	CASSKVGGTLGYEQYF
-	TRBV9	TRBJ2-7	TGTGCCAGCAGCAACCCAAGTTCCCCGGGCGAGCAGTACTTC	CASSNPSSPGEQYF
-	TRBV13	TRBJ2-5	TGTGCCAGCAGCGGTAGCCCGTCCAGGGAAGAAGAGACCCAGTACTTC	CASSGSPSREEETQYF
-	TRBV28	TRBJ1-1	TGTGCCAGCAAGAGGGTAGCAAACACTGAAGCTTTCTTT	CASKRVANTEAFF
-	TRBV5-6	TRBJ1-2	TGTGCCAGCAGCTTGGACAGGGTCCATGGCTACACCTTC	CASSLDRVHGYTF
TRBD2	TRBV11-3	TRBJ2-1	TGTGCCAGCAGCTCTCATCTAGCGGGCAATGAGCAGTTCTTC	CASSSHLAGNEQFF
-	TRBV4-3	TRBJ1-2	TGCGCCAGCAGCCGACAGAGGTCGACTGACTATGGCTACACCTTC	CASSRQRSTDYGYTF
TRBD2	TRBV9	TRBJ2-1	TGTGCCAGCAGCGTAGGCTCTAGCGGGAACTACAATGAGCAGTTCTTC	CASSVGSSGNYNEQFF
-	TRBV6-5	TRBJ1-2	TGTGCCAGCAGTTACTCATATCCGGAGCTCTATGGCTACACCTTC	CASSYSYPELYGYTF
-	TRBV28	TRBJ1-2	TGTGCCAGCAGTTCGGACAGATACTATGGCTACACCTTC	CASSSDRYYGYTF
-	TRBV19	TRBJ2-7	TGTGCCAGTAGTTCGGGTGCCGGCCTGGGCGAGCAGTACTTC	CASSSGAGLGEQYF
-	TRBV10-1	TRBJ1-1	TGCGCCAGCAGTGGGGGCGAGGACACTGAAGCTTTCTTT	CASSGGEDTEAFF
-	TRBV4-1	TRBJ2-7	TGCGCCAGCAGCCAAGACAGGGTCCCCTACTTCTACGAGCAGTACTTC	CASSQDRVPYFYEQYF
-	TRBV4-1	TRBJ2-3	TGCGCCAGCAGCCAAGGCAACTCCCGCCCGCGGGATACGCAGTATTTT	CASSQGNSRPRDTQYF
-	TRBV6-4	TRBJ1-2	TGTGCCACTCACTCGGGACTGTCAAAGGGGGGCTACACCTTC	CATHSGLSKGGYTF
-	TRBV28	TRBJ1-1	TGTGCCAGCAGCACCGATCAGGGCAACACTGAAGCTTTCTTT	CASSTDQGNTEAFF
TRBD1	TRBV30	TRBJ1-1	TGTGCCTGGACCCGGGACAGGGGGACTGAAGCTTTCTTT	CAWTRDRGTEAFF
TRBD1	TRBV7-9	TRBJ1-2	TGTGCCAGCAGCGACCGCGAGAGGAGGGGGCCGCGCTATGGCTACACCTTC	CASSDRERRGPRYGYTF
TRBD1	TRBV4-1	TRBJ1-2	TGCGCCAGCAGCCAAATGGGACAGGGGTATGGCTACACCTTC	CASSQMGQGYGYTF
-	TRBV19	TRBJ1-6	TGTGCCAGTAGTATGGAGGGCGGGCACGGCTCACCCCTCCACTTT	CASSMEGGHGSPLHF
-	TRBV29-1	TRBJ1-2	TGCAGCGCCCGGGAACCCGATGGCTATGGCTACACCTTC	CSAREPDGYGYTF
TRBD1	TRBV5-6	TRBJ1-2	TGTGCCAGCAGCATGGACAGGGGCAGGTATGGCTACACCTTC	CASSMDRGRYGYTF
TRBD1	TRBV5-1	TRBJ2-1	TGCGCCAGCAGCCTAAGCCCGGACAGGCTTGACAATGAGCAGTTCTTC	CASSLSPDRLDNEQFF
TRBD1	TRBV6-5	TRBJ2-7	TGTGCCAGCAGCCGTTCGGGACAGGGTTCCTACGAGCAGTACTTC	CASSRSGQGSYEQYF
-	TRBV13	TRBJ2-2	TGTGCCAGCAGCCACACGAACACCGGGGAGCTGTTTTTT	CASSHTNTGELFF
TRBD2	TRBV5-4	TRBJ2-7	TGTGCCAGCTCGCGGACTAGCTCCTACGAGCAGTACTTC	CASSRTSSYEQYF
-	TRBV29-1	TRBJ1-1	TGCAGCGTTGTTGCTTTGGGGGGAGGGGCTGAAGCTTTCTTT	CSVVALGGGAEAFF
-	TRBV18	TRBJ1-1	TGTGCCAGCTCCCAGGGCGTCACTGAAGCTTTCTTT	CASSQGVTEAFF
-	TRBV28	TRBJ1-2	TGTGCCAGCAGTCCACACCAGGCTTATGGCTACACCTTC	CASSPHQAYGYTF
TRBD1	TRBV5-1	TRBJ1-1	TGCGCCAGCAGCATCGACAACAGGGGGACTGAAGCTTTCTTT	CASSIDNRGTEAFF
-	TRBV18	TRBJ1-1	TGTGCCAGCTCACCCCCCGTACTGAAGAACACTGAAGCTTTCTTT	CASSPPVLKNTEAFF
TRBD1	TRBV13	TRBJ2-1	TGTGCCAGCAGCCGTGGACAGGGGAATGAGCAGTTCTTC	CASSRGQGNEQFF
-	TRBV4-1	TRBJ2-7	TGCGCCAGCAGCCAAGTAGACGGAGTCTACGAGCAGTACTTC	CASSQVDGVYEQYF
TRBD1	TRBV19	TRBJ2-7	TGTGCCAGTAGTAGGGGACAGGGAATGTCCTACGAGCAGTACTTC	CASSRGQGMSYEQYF
-	TRBV18	TRBJ2-2	TGTGCCAGCTCACTCGCCAGGGCTGAGAACACCGGGGAGCTGTTTTTT	CASSLARAENTGELFF
TRBD1	TRBV7-8	TRBJ2-1	TGTGCCAGCAGCGGAGAGGGGGACAGTTGGGGCTGGGCTGAGCAGTTCTTC	CASSGEGDSWGWAEQFF
TRBD1	TRBV18	TRBJ1-1	TGTGCCAGCTCCTCTACAGGGGCTGAAGCTTTCTTT	CASSSTGAEAFF
-	TRBV6-1	TRBJ1-2	TGTGCCAGCAGTGAATTTGAGCACCTCTATGGCTACACCTTC	CASSEFEHLYGYTF
TRBD2	TRBV18	TRBJ2-1	TGTGCCAGCTCACCACGGCTAGCGGGGGCCGGCGGGTACAATGAGCAGTTCTTC	CASSPRLAGAGGYNEQFF
TRBD1	TRBV27	TRBJ1-5	TGTGCCAGCAGTTCCGAGGACAGGGTCGGGCAGCCCCAGCATTTT	CASSSEDRVGQPQHF
-	TRBV5-1	TRBJ2-7	TGCGCCAGCAGCTTGGAATCGGGAGTCTTCTACGAGCAGTACTTC	CASSLESGVFYEQYF
TRBD1	TRBV6-6	TRBJ1-5	TGTGCCAGCAGTCCGAGGACAGGCTATCAGCCCCAGCATTTT	CASSPRTGYQPQHF
TRBD2	TRBV5-4	TRBJ2-5	TGTGCCAGCAGCTTGACCCGGGGGGAGAGCGGGGGGGAGACCCAGTACTTC	CASSLTRGESGGETQYF
-	TRBV5-1	TRBJ2-3	TGCGCCAGCAGCAGGGGTGAGGGCACAGATACGCAGTATTTT	CASSRGEGTDTQYF
-	TRBV4-2	TRBJ2-7	TGTGCCAGCAGCCAAGAAGCGGTTGGTAGCAGCCTCTACGAGCAGTACTTC	CASSQEAVGSSLYEQYF
-	TRBV4-3	TRBJ1-3	TGCGCCAGCAGCCCAGATGAGGTGAGCTCTGGAAACACCATATATTTT	CASSPDEVSSGNTIYF